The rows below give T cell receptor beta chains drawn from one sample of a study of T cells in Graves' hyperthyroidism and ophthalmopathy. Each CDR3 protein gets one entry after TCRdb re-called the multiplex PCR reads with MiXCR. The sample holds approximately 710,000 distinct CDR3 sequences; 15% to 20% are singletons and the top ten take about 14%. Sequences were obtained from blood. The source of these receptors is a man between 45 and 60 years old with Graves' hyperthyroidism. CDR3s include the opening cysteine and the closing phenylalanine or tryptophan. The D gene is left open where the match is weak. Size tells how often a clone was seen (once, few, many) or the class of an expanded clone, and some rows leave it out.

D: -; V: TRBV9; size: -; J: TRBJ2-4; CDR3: CASSLGDPNIQYF
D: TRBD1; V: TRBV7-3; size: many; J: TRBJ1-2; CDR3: CASSVTAGTGLGYTF
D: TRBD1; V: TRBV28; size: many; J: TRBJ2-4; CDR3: CASRTGGKNIQYF
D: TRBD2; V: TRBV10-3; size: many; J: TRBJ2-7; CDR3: CAISESLLAGYEQYF
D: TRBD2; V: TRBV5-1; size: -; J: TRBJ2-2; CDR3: CASTSSGTRGTGELFF
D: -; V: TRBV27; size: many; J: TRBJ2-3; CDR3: CASRTKPGYRVDTQYF
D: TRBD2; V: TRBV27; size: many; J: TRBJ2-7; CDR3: CASSPSLAGLSYEQYF
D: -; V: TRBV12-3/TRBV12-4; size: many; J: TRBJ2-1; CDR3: CASNREHEQFF
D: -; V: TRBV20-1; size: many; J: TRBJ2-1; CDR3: CSAREGGGPNEQFF
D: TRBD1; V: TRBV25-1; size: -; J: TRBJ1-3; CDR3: CASSIRQGYGNTIYF
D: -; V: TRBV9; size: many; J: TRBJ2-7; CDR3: CASSVSQLRVDEQYF
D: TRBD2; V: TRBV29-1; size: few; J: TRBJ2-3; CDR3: CSVGISGTLDTQYF
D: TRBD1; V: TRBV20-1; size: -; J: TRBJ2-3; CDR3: CSASGTVVTDTQYF
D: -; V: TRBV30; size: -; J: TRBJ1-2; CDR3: CAGQSYGYTF
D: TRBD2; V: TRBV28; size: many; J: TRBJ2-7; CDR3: CASSSAGTTLYEQYF
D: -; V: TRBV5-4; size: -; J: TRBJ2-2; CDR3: CASSTQQGTGELFF
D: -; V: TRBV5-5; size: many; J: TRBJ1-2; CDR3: CASSLSTTGGYTF
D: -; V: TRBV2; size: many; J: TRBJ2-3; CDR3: CASTRPAGSTDTQYF
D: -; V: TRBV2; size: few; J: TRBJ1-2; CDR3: CASSPVNDVGGYTF